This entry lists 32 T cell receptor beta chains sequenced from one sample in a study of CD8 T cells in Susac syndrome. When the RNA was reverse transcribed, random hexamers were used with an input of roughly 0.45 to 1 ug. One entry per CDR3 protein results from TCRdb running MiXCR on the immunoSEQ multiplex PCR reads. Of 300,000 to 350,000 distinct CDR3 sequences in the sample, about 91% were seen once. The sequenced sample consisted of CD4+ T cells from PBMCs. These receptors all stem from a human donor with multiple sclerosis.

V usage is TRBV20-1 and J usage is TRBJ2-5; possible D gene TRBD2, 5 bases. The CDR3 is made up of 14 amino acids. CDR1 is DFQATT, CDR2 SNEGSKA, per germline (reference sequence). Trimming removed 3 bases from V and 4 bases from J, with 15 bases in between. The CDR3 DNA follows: TGCAGTGCTAGCGCGCTAGCTATTGGAGAGACCCAGTACTTC. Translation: CSASALAIGETQYF.

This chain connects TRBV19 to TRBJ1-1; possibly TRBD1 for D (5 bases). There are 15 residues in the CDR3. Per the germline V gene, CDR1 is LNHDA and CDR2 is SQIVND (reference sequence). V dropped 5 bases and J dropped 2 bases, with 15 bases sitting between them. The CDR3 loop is CASSFTRGGNTEAFF. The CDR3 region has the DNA TGTGCCAGTAGTTTTACGAGGGGAGGAAACACTGAAGCTTTCTTT.

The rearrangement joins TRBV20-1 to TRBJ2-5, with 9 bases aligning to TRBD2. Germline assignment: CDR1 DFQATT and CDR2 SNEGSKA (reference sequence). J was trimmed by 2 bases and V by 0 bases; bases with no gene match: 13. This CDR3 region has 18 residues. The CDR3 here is CSARDPGGGGPPQETQYF. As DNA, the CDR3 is TGCAGTGCTAGAGATCCAGGCGGGGGGGGGCCCCCTCAAGAGACCCAGTACTTC.

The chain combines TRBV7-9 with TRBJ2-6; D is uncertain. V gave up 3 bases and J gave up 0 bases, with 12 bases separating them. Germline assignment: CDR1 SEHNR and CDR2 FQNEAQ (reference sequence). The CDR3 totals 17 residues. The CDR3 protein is CASSLNLKFSGANVLTF. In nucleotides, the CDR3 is TGTGCCAGCAGCTTGAATCTTAAGTTCTCTGGGGCCAACGTCCTGACTTTC. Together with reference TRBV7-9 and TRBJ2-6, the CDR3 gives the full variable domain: DTGVSQNPRHKITKRGQNVTFRCDPISEHNRLYWYRQTLGQGPEFLTYFQNEAQLEKSRLLSDRFSAERPKGSFSTLEIQRTEQGDSAMYLCASSLNLKFSGANVLTFGAGSRLTVL.

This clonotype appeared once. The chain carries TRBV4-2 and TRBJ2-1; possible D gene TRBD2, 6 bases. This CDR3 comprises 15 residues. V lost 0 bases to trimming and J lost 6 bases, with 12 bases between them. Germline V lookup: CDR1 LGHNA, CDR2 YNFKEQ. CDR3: CASSQDGGAGNEQFF. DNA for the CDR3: TGTGCCAGCAGCCAAGATGGCGGAGCGGGCAATGAGCAGTTCTTC.

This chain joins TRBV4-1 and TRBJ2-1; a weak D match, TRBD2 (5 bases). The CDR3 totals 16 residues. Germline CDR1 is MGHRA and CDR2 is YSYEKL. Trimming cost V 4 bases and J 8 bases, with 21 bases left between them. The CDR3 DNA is TGCGCCAGCAGCCGAGGAGTCGGCCCCCCGAGGGATGAGCAGTTCTTC. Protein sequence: CASSRGVGPPRDEQFF.

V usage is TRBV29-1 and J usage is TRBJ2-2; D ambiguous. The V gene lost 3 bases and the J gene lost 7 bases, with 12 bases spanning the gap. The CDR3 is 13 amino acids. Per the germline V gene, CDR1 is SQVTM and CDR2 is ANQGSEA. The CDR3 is CSVDHRNGGELFF. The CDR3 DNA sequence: TGCAGCGTTGATCACAGAAACGGCGGGGAGCTGTTTTTT.

CDR3 nucleotide sequence: TGTGCCAGCAGCCGCCTACCCTACGAGCAGTACTTC. Encoded protein: CASSRLPYEQYF. V gene TRBV3-1 combines with J gene TRBJ2-7; D gene ambiguous. The CDR3 totals 12 residues. Per the germline V gene, CDR1 is LGHDT and CDR2 is YNNKEL (reference sequence). Trimming cost V 4 bases and J 2 bases, with 6 bases left between them.

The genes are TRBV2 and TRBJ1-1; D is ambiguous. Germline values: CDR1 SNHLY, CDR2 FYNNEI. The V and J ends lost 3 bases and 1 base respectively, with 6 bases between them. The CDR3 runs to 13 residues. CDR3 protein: CASSESRNTEAFF. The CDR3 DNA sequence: TGTGCCAGCAGTGAGTCACGGAACACTGAAGCTTTCTTT.

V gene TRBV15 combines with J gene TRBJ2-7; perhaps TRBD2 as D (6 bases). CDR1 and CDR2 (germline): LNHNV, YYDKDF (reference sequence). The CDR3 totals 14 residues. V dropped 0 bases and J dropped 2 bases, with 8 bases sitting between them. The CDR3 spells CATSRDGGPYEQYF. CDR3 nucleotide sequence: TGTGCCACCAGCAGAGACGGGGGTCCCTACGAGCAGTACTTC.

CDR3 sequence reads: CASSQLRGGDEQYF. The DNA for the CDR3 is TGCGCCAGCAGCCAATTGAGAGGAGGAGACGAGCAGTACTTC. The chain recombines TRBV4-3 with TRBJ2-7; TRBD2 might be the D (5 bases). Germline V gene sequence: CDR1 LGHNA, CDR2 YSLEER. This CDR3 is built from 14 residues. The germline V and J ends were trimmed by 2 bases and 5 bases, with 13 bases remaining between them.

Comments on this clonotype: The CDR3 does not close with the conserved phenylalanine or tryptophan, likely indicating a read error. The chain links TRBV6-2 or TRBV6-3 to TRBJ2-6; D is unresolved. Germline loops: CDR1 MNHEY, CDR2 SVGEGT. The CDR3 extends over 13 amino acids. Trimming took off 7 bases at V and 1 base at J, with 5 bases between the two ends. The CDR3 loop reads CASKPSGANVLTS. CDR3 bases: TGTGCCAGCAAACCATCTGGGGCCAACGTCCTGACTTCC.

DNA of the CDR3: TGTGCCACCACCCCCGGGCGGGGGACCTACGAGCAGTACTTC. As protein: CATTPGRGTYEQYF. This chain connects TRBV6-5 to TRBJ2-7; TRBD2 aligns across 7 bases. Losses at the gene ends were 10 bases for V and 2 bases for J; bases not matched to a gene: 11. The CDR3 totals 14 residues. CDR1 and CDR2 from the germline V gene are MNHEY and SVGAGI.

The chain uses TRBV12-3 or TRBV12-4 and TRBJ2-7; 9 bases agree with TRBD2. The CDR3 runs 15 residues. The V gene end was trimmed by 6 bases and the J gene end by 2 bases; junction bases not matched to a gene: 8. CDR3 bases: TGTGCCAGCAGCTCGGAGGTAGCGGGAGCCTACGAGCAGTACTTC. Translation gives CASSSEVAGAYEQYF.

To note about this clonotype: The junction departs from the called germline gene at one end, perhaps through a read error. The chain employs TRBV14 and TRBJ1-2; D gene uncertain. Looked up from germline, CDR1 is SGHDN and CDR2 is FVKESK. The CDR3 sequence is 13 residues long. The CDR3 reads CASSQDVGVSVAF. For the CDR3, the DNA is TGTGCCAGCAGCCAAGATGTTGGCGTCTCTGTAGCCTTC.

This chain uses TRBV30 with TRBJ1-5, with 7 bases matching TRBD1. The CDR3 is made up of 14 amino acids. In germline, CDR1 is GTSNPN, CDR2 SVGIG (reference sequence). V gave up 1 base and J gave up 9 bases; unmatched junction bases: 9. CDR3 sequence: CAWSGTGEASPQHF. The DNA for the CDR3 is TGTGCCTGGAGTGGAACAGGGGAAGCATCGCCCCAGCATTTT.

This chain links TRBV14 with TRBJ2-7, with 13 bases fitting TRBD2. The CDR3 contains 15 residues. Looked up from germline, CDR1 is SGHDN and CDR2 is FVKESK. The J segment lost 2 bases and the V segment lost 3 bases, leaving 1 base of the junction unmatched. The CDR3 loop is CASSQGLAGPYEQYF. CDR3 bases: TGTGCCAGCAGCCAGGGACTAGCGGGACCCTACGAGCAGTACTTC.

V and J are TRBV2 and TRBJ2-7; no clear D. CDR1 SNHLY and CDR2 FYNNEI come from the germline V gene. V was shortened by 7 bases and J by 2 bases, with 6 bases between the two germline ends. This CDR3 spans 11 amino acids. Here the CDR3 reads CASKGAYEQYF. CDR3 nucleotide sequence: TGTGCCAGCAAAGGTGCCTACGAGCAGTACTTC.

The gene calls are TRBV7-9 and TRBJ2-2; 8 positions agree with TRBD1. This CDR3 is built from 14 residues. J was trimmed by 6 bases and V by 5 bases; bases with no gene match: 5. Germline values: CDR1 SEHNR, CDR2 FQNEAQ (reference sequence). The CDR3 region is CASSPADRAGELFF. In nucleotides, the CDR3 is TGTGCCAGCAGCCCCGCGGACAGGGCCGGGGAGCTGTTTTTT.

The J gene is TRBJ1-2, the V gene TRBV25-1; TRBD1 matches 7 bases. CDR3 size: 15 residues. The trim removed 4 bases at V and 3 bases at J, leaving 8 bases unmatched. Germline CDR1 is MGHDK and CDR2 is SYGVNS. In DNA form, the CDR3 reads TGTGCCAGCAGTGGTTGGGGAGACAGGGACTATGGCTACACCTTC. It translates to CASSGWGDRDYGYTF.

The chain's CDR3 is CACAGTGKRGQFF. Here the CDR3 DNA reads TGTGCCTGCGCCGGGACAGGGAAAAGAGGGCAGTTCTTC. The genes are TRBV30 and TRBJ2-1; TRBD1 aligns across 9 bases. The CDR3 spans 13 residues. Germline trimming cut 6 bases from V and 12 bases from J; bases unmatched to any gene: 12. CDR1 GTSNPN and CDR2 SVGIG come from the germline V gene (reference sequence). The variable domain in full, completed from reference TRBV30 and TRBJ2-1, reads SQTIHQWPATLVQPVGSPLSLECTVEGTSNPNLYWYRQAAGRGLQLLFYSVGIGQISSEVPQNLSASRPQDRQFILSSKKLLLSDSGFYLCACAGTGKRGQFFGPGTRLTVL.

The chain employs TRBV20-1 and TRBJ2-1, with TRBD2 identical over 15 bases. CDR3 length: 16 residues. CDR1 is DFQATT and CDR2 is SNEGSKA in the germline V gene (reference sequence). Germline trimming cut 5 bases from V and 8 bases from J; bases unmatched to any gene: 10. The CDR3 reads CSAPSGLAGGFDEQFF. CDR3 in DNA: TGCAGTGCTCCTTCGGGACTAGCGGGAGGATTCGATGAGCAGTTCTTC.

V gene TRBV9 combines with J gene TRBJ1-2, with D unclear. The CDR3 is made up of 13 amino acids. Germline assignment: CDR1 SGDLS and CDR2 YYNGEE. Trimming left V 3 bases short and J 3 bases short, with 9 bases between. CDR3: CASSEDIDYGYTF. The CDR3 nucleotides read TGTGCCAGCAGCGAAGACATAGACTATGGCTACACCTTC.

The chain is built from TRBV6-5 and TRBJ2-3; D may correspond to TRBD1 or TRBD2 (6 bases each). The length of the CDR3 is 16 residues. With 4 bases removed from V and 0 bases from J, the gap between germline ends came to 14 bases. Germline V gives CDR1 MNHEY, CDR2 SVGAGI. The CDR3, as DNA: TGTGCCAGCAGTTGGTATCGCGGGACAAGCACAGATACGCAGTATTTT. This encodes CASSWYRGTSTDTQYF.

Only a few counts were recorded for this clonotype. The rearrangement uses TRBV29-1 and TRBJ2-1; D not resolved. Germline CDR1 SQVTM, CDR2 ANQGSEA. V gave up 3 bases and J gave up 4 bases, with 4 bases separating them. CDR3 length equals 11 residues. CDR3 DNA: TGCAGCGTTGAGGGTTACAATGAGCAGTTCTTC. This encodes CSVEGYNEQFF.

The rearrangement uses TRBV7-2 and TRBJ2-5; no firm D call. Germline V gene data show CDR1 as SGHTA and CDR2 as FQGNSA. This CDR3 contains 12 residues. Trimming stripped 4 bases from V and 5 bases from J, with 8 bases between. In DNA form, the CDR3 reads TGTGCCAGCAGCTCATATAGCGAGACCCAGTACTTC. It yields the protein CASSSYSETQYF.

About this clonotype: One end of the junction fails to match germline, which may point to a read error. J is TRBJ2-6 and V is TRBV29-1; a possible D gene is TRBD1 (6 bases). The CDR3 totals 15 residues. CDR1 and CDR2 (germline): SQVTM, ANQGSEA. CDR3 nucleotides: TGCAGCGTCGAAGGGGGTGGATCTGGGGCCAACGTCCTGACTTTC. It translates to CSVEGGGSGANVLTF.

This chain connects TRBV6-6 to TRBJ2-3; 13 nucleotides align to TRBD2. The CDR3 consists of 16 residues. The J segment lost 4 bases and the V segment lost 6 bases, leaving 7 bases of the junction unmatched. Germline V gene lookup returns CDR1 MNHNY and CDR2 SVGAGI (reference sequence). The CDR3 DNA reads TGTGCCAGCAGAGTCACTAGCGGGGGGGCGGCAGATACGCAGTATTTT. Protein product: CASRVTSGGAADTQYF.

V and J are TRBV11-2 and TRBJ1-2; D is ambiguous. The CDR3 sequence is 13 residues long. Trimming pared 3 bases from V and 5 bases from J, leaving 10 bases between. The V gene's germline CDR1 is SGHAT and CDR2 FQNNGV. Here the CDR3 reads CASSFRDEYGYTF. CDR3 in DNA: TGTGCCAGCAGCTTCCGAGATGAATATGGCTACACCTTC.

CDR3 in amino acids: CASSERETQYF. CDR3 DNA sequence: TGTGCCAGCAGTGAGCGGGAGACCCAGTACTTC. The chain combines TRBV6-1 with TRBJ2-5; no definite D call. Trimming left V 3 bases short and J 5 bases short, with 4 bases between. Per germline, CDR1 MNHNS and CDR2 SASEGT. CDR3 length: 11 amino acids.

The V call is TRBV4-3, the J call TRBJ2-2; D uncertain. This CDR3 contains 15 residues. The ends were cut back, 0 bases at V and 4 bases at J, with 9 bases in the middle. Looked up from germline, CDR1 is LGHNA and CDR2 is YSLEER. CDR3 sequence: CASSQDPPSTGELFF. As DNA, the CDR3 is TGCGCCAGCAGCCAAGATCCCCCCTCCACCGGGGAGCTGTTTTTT.

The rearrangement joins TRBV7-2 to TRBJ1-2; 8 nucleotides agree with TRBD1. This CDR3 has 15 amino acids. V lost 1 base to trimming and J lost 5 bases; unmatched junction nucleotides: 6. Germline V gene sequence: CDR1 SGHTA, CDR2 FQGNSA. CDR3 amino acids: CASSLGSDRVYGYTF. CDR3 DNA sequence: TGTGCCAGCAGCTTAGGTTCGGACAGGGTTTATGGCTACACCTTC.